This record covers a single TCR beta chain. This specimen belongs to a study of blood T cell repertoires in COVID-19. Profiling relied on immunoSEQ multiplex PCR, and the TCRdb table lists in-frame clones only, not all of them. The sample holds roughly 250,000 clones, over 80% seen once. This CDR3 region has 22 residues. Trimming took 1 base from V and 0 from J; bases not matched to a gene: 24. CDR1 LGHDT and CDR2 YNNKEL come from the germline V gene (reference sequence). Someone with COVID-19 had been met by exposed participants within 2 weeks before study entry. The receptor's source is a middle-aged woman who had been exposed to COVID-19. The rearrangement joins TRBV3-1 (or the pseudogene TRBV3-2) to TRBJ2-7; TRBD2 matches 7 bases. The specimen was PBMCs or T cells enriched from blood (not recorded which). Here the CDR3 reads CASSQVTESGVRMPLGSYEQYV. CDR3 nucleotides: TGTGCCAGCAGCCAAGTAACTGAGAGCGGGGTACGAATGCCCTTGGGCTCCTACGAGCAGTACGTC.